This T cell receptor beta chain was identified during a study of blood T cell repertoires in COVID-19. Overall study context: Samples taken during acute and convalescent COVID-19 were collected in the United States, Italy and Spain. PBMCs, B-cell-depleted T cells, or T cells were the source of the cDNA or gDNA that made up the material.

Per the original data handling: Amplification of reference gene primers provided the estimated nucleated cell counts. The data were produced by immunoSEQ multiplex PCR, yet TCRdb's version contains in-frame clones alone and is incomplete. The V and J calls and the clone size are those of that table, but D and trimming were determined from the DNA. Here the sample spans some 250,000 clones, over 75% being singletons. This CDR3 contains 16 residues. The germline V gene encodes CDR1 LGHNA and CDR2 YSLEER. The trim removed 0 bases at V and 10 bases at J, leaving 8 bases unmatched. This chain uses TRBV4-3 with TRBJ1-6, with TRBD1 matching over 8 bases. The sequence came from a woman younger than 45 with acute or convalescent COVID-19. Sequenced input: peripheral blood. The CDR3 here is CASSQEPGQGGSPLHF. CDR3 nucleotide sequence: TGCGCCAGCAGCCAAGAACCCGGACAGGGAGGGTCACCCCTCCACTTT.